This T cell receptor beta chain was found in a study of T cells in Graves' hyperthyroidism and ophthalmopathy. Study observations and caveats: Clonotypes that were expanded in thyroid above 0.001 mostly appeared in blood too.

V was clipped by 3 bases and J by 4 bases; unmatched bases: 2. This CDR3 has 13 amino acids. Researchers took RNA transcripts and amplified the TCR beta CDR3 regions from them. HTBI primers drove first-round RT-PCR of the TCR CDR3. In TCRdb, the multiplex PCR reads were re-called with MiXCR into one record per CDR3 protein. The data contain 550,000 to 850,000 distinct CDR3 sequences, over 15% of them singletons. This clonotype was picked up many times. Antigen unknown. These patients, aged 18 to 65, had recently diagnosed hyperthyroidism lasting under 2 months. Any symptoms of ophthalmopathy came after the first hyperthyroidism diagnosis, from which the blood sample dates.

The rearrangement uses TRBV12-3 or TRBV12-4 and TRBJ1-2, with 7 bases identical to TRBD1. The sample taken for sequencing was blood. The clonotype was recovered from a woman aged 50 to 60 with Graves' hyperthyroidism that later progressed to Graves' ophthalmopathy. CDR3 residues: CASSLPGGYGYTF. CDR3 bases: TGTGCCAGCAGTTTGCCAGGGGGCTATGGCTACACCTTC.